This T cell receptor (beta chain) was sequenced in a study of CD8 T cells in ankylosing spondylitis. There are 14 residues in the CDR3. Germline CDR1 is MGHDK and CDR2 is SYGVNS. The junction had 9 bases not matched to a gene; V was cut back by 9 bases and J by 4 bases. This clonotype was observed at least ten times. Its antigen is not identified. TCRdb re-called the 5' RACE reads through MiXCR, storing one row per CDR3 protein. The table has a few hundred thousand distinct CDR3 sequences, under 8.5% seen once; the top ten hold 14% to 15%. Study-wide findings and caveats: Reported data indicate significant enrichment of disease-linked clones within matched ankylosing spondylitis synovial fluid. A TCR beta motif made of 7 to 9 highly homologous variants seemed typical of ankylosing spondylitis blood.

V and J are TRBV25-1 and TRBJ2-7, with 10 bases that match TRBD2. Sequenced: blood, either unsorted or a sorted T cell fraction (not recorded which). This clonotype was obtained from a male donor with ankylosing spondylitis. The CDR3 loop reads CASTDPSGRYEQYF. For the CDR3, the DNA is TGTGCCAGTACAGACCCTAGCGGGAGATACGAGCAGTACTTC.